These 9 T cell receptor beta chains were all obtained from the same sample, sequenced in a study of T cell repertoires in cytomegalovirus infection. TCRdb independently ran MiXCR on the reads; one entry per CDR3 protein. The repertoire holds hundreds of thousands of distinct CDR3 sequences, with around 11% as singletons. The sequencing input was PBMCs. All receptors come from a human donor in good health (CMV status not recorded). Some clones in this sample may be carry-over from other donors' samples.

In its sample, this clonotype was seen a few times. V gene TRBV3-1 combines with J gene TRBJ1-1, with D unclear. The CDR3 consists of 12 residues. V gave up 5 bases and J gave up 0 bases, with 4 bases separating them. CDR1 and CDR2 (germline): LGHDT, YNNKEL (reference sequence). The CDR3 coding sequence is TGTGCCAGCAGCGACTTGAACACTGAAGCTTTCTTT. Amino acids: CASSDLNTEAFF.

The sample holds many counts of this clonotype. The genes are TRBV27 and TRBJ2-7, with D uncertain. The germline CDR1 and CDR2 sequences are MNHEY and SMNVEV (reference sequence). The CDR3 length is 14 residues. V lost 10 bases and J 4 bases, leaving 20 bases between the germline ends. The CDR3 loop reads CATQPRNTIYEQYF. DNA for the CDR3: TGTGCCACCCAGCCCCGGAACACGATTTACGAGCAGTACTTC.

In its sample, this clonotype was seen many times. Written as DNA, the CDR3 is TGTGCCAGCACCCAAAGACTAGCTCTCTCCTACGAGCAGTACTTC. Encoded protein: CASTQRLALSYEQYF. V usage is TRBV7-8 and J usage is TRBJ2-7, with TRBD2 identical over 7 bases. Germline-derived CDR1 and CDR2 are SGHVS and FQNEAQ. The trim removed 7 bases at V and 0 bases at J, leaving 9 bases unmatched. The CDR3 spans 15 residues.

The chain is built from TRBV20-1 and TRBJ1-5; possibly TRBD1 for D (6 bases). Trimming shortened V by 5 bases and J by 8 bases, and 16 bases separated the two germline ends. Per germline, CDR1 DFQATT and CDR2 SNEGSKA (reference sequence). This CDR3 is 13 amino acids long. CDR3 loop: CSARGQPREPQHF. The CDR3 nucleotides read TGCAGTGCTCGTGGACAGCCGCGGGAGCCCCAGCATTTT.

The chain links TRBV12-3 or TRBV12-4 to TRBJ1-2; maybe TRBD1 (6 bases). V lost 8 bases to trimming and J lost 7 bases, with 17 bases between them. This CDR3 has 13 amino acids. CDR3 coding DNA: TGTGCCAGCTGTGTAGGGGGGGTGGTTGGCTACACCTTC. Its protein is CASCVGGVVGYTF.

In this sample, this clonotype turned up a few times. This chain uses TRBV29-1 with TRBJ1-1, with unresolved D. Trimming shortened V by 4 bases and J by 4 bases, and 13 bases separated the two germline ends. CDR1 SQVTM and CDR2 ANQGSEA come from the germline V gene. The CDR3 loop spans 13 amino acids. The CDR3 DNA follows: TGCAGCGTTGTTGGGGTCCTGCTCACTGAAGCTTTCTTT. Translating gives CSVVGVLLTEAFF.

This clonotype appeared many times. The chain joins TRBV7-9 to TRBJ2-3; D gene unclear. CDR1 is SEHNR, CDR2 FQNEAQ, per germline (reference sequence). There are 16 residues in the CDR3. V lost 1 base to trimming and J lost 0 bases, with 11 bases between them. DNA for the CDR3: TGTGCCAGCAGCTTAGGGGGTCCCAGGAGCACAGATACGCAGTATTTT. Residues: CASSLGGPRSTDTQYF. The whole variable domain, filled in from reference TRBV7-9 and TRBJ2-3, reads DTGVSQNPRHKITKRGQNVTFRCDPISEHNRLYWYRQTLGQGPEFLTYFQNEAQLEKSRLLSDRFSAERPKGSFSTLEIQRTEQGDSAMYLCASSLGGPRSTDTQYFGPGTRLTVL.

This clonotype was counted a few times. V gene TRBV29-1 combines with J gene TRBJ2-7; TRBD2 matches at 7 bases. This CDR3 has 14 amino acids. The germline V gene encodes CDR1 SQVTM and CDR2 ANQGSEA. V was pared by 4 bases and J by 1 base, with 7 bases of the junction left unmatched. The CDR3 DNA reads TGCAGCGTTGCCGGGAGGATGAGGTCCTACGAGCAGTACTTC. This encodes CSVAGRMRSYEQYF.

CDR3 bases: TGTGCCAGTAGTATGAGTACAGGGACGTACGAGCAGTACTTC. Translated, it gives CASSMSTGTYEQYF. The chain uses TRBV19 and TRBJ2-7; TRBD1 is a possible D gene (6 bases). V lost 3 bases and J lost 4, with 13 bases in between. Germline CDR1 reads LNHDA; CDR2 reads SQIVND (reference sequence). The CDR3 runs 14 residues. Looking up the rest from reference TRBV19 and TRBJ2-7 gives the full variable domain: DGGITQSPKYLFRKEGQNVTLSCEQNLNHDAMYWYRQDPGQGLRLIYYSQIVNDFQKGDIAEGYSVSREKKESFPLTVTSAQKNPTAFYLCASSMSTGTYEQYFGPGTRLTVT.